The 8 T cell receptor beta chains below all came from one sample that was sequenced in a study of early T cells in non-severe SARS-CoV-2 infection (dated by TCRdb to the early 2020s). The receptor library was made with 5' RACE. The sequencer listed for this sample is NextSeq 500. The public reads were quality trimmed at Q25 with fastp and then assembled into clones with MiXCR by TCRdb, keeping productive beta chains. Each CDR3 protein gets just one entry, which takes the most common genes and DNA from the rows behind it. A total of fewer than 110,000 distinct CDR3 sequences appear in this sample, 8.5% to 14% of them only once. Clones ranked in the top ten supply roughly 7.5% of the sample. The source material was whole blood. These TCRs come from an adult who was a healthcare worker with PCR-confirmed SARS-CoV-2 infection or an uninfected control (not recorded which).

The rearrangement links TRBV5-1 to TRBJ1-2; the D is unclear. The CDR3 has 15 amino acids. From germline, CDR1 is SGHRS and CDR2 YFSETQ. Trimming took off 0 bases at V and 1 base at J, with 10 bases between the two ends. The CDR3 bases are TGCGCCAGCAGCTTGGTCTTTGAGGGTAACTATGGCTACACCTTC. This codes for CASSLVFEGNYGYTF.

In this sample, this clonotype turned up many times. The genes are TRBV6-6 and TRBJ1-3, with D perhaps TRBD1 (6 bases). Germline values: CDR1 MNHNY, CDR2 SVGAGI (reference sequence). This CDR3 region has 13 residues. The ends were cut back, 8 bases at V and 0 bases at J, with 8 bases in the middle. The CDR3 nucleotides read TGTGCCAGCCGGACAGACTCTGGAAACACCATATATTTT. It codes for CASRTDSGNTIYF.

The J gene is TRBJ1-4, the V gene TRBV20-1, with unresolved D. Trimming took off 1 base at V and 8 bases at J, with 8 bases between the two ends. The CDR3 totals 12 residues. CDR1 and CDR2 from the germline V gene are DFQATT and SNEGSKA (reference sequence). The CDR3 sequence: CSARGAREKLFF. CDR3 DNA sequence: TGCAGTGCTAGAGGGGCTAGGGAAAAACTGTTTTTT.

This clonotype was seen many times. In nucleotides, the CDR3 is TGTGCCAGCAGCCCTCGGGACAGGGGAGTAGCTTTCTTT. Amino acids: CASSPRDRGVAFF. V is TRBV13 and J is TRBJ1-1, with TRBD1 matching over 10 bases. V lost 5 bases, J lost 10 bases, and 7 bases stayed unmatched. Germline V lookup: CDR1 PRHDT, CDR2 FYEKMQ (reference sequence). The CDR3 runs 13 residues. Complete variable domain (other parts from reference TRBV13 and TRBJ1-1): AAGVIQSPRHLIKEKRETATLKCYPIPRHDTVYWYQQGPGQDPQFLISFYEKMQSDKGSIPDRFSAQQFSDYHSELNMSSLELGDSALYFCASSPRDRGVAFFGQGTRLTVV.

In this sample, this clonotype turned up a few times. The V gene is TRBV7-9, the J gene TRBJ2-3, with D perhaps matching TRBD2 (6 bases). The CDR3 contains 15 residues. Looked up from germline, CDR1 is SEHNR and CDR2 is FQNEAQ (reference sequence). Between the trimmed V and J ends, which lost 3 bases and 5 bases, there was a span of 15 bases. The CDR3 region is CASSFSLAAGDTQYF. DNA of the CDR3: TGTGCCAGCAGCTTTTCACTAGCAGCAGGAGATACGCAGTATTTT.

This clonotype was detected a few times. This chain joins TRBV2 and TRBJ2-7, with a possible D match to TRBD2 (6 bases). The CDR3 is 12 residues long. Germline assignment: CDR1 SNHLY and CDR2 FYNNEI. Trimming removed 5 bases from V and 9 bases from J, with 14 bases in between. In nucleotides, the CDR3 is TGTGCCAGCAGTTTACTAGCAATGGCGCAGTACTTC. The encoded protein is CASSLLAMAQYF.

This clonotype has only a few counts. The V and J genes are TRBV12-3 or TRBV12-4 and TRBJ1-3; 7 nucleotides match TRBD1. This CDR3 is built from 13 residues. J lost 7 bases, V lost 5 bases, and 5 bases had no gene match. CDR3: CASSRDRLNTIYF. CDR3 coding DNA: TGTGCCAGCAGTCGGGACAGATTGAACACCATATATTTT.

In this sample, this clonotype turned up many times. The rearrangement links TRBV30 to TRBJ1-1; D possibly corresponds to TRBD1 (5 bases). Trimming removed 3 bases from V and 9 bases from J, with 14 bases in between. CDR1 and CDR2 (germline): GTSNPN, SVGIG (reference sequence). The CDR3 covers 12 residues. The CDR3 DNA reads as TGTGCCTGGAGCGACACCGGGACCCAAGCTTTCTTT. This encodes CAWSDTGTQAFF.